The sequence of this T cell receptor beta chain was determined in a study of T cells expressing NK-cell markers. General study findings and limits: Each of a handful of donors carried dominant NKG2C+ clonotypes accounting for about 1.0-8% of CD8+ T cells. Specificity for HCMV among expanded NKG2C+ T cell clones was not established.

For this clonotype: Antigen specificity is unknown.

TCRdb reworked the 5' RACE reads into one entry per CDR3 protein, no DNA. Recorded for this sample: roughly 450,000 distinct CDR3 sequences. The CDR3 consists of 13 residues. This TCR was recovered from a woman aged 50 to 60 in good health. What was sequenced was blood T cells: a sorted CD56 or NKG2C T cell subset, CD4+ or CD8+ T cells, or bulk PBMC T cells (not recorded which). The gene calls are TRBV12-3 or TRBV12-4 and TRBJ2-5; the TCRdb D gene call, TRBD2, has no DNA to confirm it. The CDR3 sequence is CASRDTSVATQYF.